The clone carrying this T cell receptor beta chain came up many times. TCRdb reprocessed the RT-PCR reads with MiXCR, giving one entry per CDR3 protein. The sample shows 500,000 or so distinct CDR3 sequences, about 15% of them seen only once. The data derive from a study of response to subunit inactivated influenza vaccine. The V and J ends lost 5 bases and 4 bases respectively, with 9 bases between them. This CDR3 is 12 amino acids long. Germline V gene data show CDR1 as SGHRS and CDR2 as YFSETQ. This TCR was sampled from a man aged 50-75 years who received an inactivated influenza vaccine. Specimen: CD4+ T cells sorted from PBMCs, collected about 24 months after vaccination. V usage is TRBV5-1 and J usage is TRBJ1-2; D is uncertain. The CDR3 sequence: CASSPTTYGYTF. As DNA, the CDR3 is TGCGCCAGCAGTCCCACGACCTATGGCTACACCTTC. The full variable domain, its missing parts supplied by reference TRBV5-1 and TRBJ1-2, is KAGVTQTPRYLIKTRGQQVTLSCSPISGHRSVSWYQQTPGQGLQFLFEYFSETQRNKGNFPGRFSGRQFSNSRSEMNVSTLELGDSALYLCASSPTTYGYTFGSGTRLTVV.